This T cell receptor beta chain was observed in a study of cytomegalovirus exposure and HLA in healthy donors. Sequencing was performed with immunoSEQ multiplex PCR; in TCRdb, only in-frame clones are kept and a portion is missing. The data contain 130,000 to 150,000 clones, roughly nine tenths of them singletons. Separate from the approximately 670-subject first cohort, the approximately 120-subject validation cohort was the one that the donors belonged to. Germline V gives CDR1 SGHRS, CDR2 YFSETQ. V dropped 0 bases and J dropped 2 bases, with 14 bases sitting between them. This CDR3 comprises 17 residues.

The clonotype originates from a woman between 18 and 29 years old in good health and CMV-seropositive. The sequencing sample was made of PBMCs. This chain links TRBV5-1 with TRBJ2-2; D remains ambiguous. Written as DNA, the CDR3 is TGCGCCAGCAGCTTGGGTCTACAGCCTACCAACACCGGGGAGCTGTTTTTT. It is translated as CASSLGLQPTNTGELFF.